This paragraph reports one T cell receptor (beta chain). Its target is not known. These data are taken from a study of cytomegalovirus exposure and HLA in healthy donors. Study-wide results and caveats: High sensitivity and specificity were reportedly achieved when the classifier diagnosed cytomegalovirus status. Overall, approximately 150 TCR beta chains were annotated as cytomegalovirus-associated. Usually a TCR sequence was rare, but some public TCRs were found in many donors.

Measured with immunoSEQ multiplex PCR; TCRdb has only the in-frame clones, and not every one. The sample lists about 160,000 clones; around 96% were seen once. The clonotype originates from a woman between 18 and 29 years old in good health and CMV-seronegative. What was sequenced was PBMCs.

As DNA, the CDR3 is TGTGCTAGTGGATTATCGCCCGCCCCCAGGGATAATTCACCCCTCCACTTT. Its translation is CASGLSPAPRDNSPLHF. The rearrangement uses TRBV12-5 and TRBJ1-6; a possible D gene is TRBD1 (5 bases). Germline V CDR1 and CDR2: LGHNT, FRNRAP. The germline V and J ends were trimmed by 6 bases and 5 bases, with 20 bases remaining between them. The CDR3 extends over 17 amino acids.